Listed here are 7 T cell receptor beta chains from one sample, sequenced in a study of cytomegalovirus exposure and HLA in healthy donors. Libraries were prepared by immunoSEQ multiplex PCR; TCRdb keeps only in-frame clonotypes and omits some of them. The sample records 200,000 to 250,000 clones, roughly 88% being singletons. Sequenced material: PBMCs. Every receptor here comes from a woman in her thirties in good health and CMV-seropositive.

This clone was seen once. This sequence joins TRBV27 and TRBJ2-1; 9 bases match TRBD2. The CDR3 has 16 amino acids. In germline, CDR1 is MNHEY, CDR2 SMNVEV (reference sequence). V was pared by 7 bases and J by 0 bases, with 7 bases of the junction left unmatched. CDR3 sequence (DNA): TGTGCCAGCAAAAGGACTAGCGTTCCCTCCTACAATGAGCAGTTCTTC. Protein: CASKRTSVPSYNEQFF.

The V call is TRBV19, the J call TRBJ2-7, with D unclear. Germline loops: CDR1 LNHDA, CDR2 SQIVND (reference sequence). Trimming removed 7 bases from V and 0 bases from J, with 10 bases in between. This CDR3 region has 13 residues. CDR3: CASNGASSYEQYF. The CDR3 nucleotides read TGTGCCAGTAACGGCGCCAGCTCCTACGAGCAGTACTTC.

CDR3 loop: CAWSVHHRDRGFYEQYF. The CDR3 DNA reads TGTGCCTGGAGTGTACACCACCGGGACAGGGGGTTCTACGAGCAGTACTTC. The rearrangement uses TRBV30 and TRBJ2-7; 11 nucleotides match TRBD1. The CDR3 covers 17 residues. V lost 0 bases, J lost 3 bases, and 10 bases stayed unmatched. Germline-derived CDR1 and CDR2 are GTSNPN and SVGIG (reference sequence).

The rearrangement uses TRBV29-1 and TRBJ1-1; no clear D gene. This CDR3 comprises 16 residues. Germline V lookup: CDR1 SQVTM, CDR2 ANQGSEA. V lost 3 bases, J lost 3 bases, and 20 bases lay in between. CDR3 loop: CSVDALYSRSDTEAFF. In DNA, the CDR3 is TGCAGCGTTGATGCCCTATACAGTCGGTCGGACACTGAAGCTTTCTTT.

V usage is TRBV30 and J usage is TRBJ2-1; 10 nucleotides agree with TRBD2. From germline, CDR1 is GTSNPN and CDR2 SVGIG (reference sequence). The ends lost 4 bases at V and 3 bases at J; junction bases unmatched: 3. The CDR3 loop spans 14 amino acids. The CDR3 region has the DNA TGTGCCTGGAAACGGACTAGCGGCTACAATGAGCAGTTCTTC. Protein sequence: CAWKRTSGYNEQFF. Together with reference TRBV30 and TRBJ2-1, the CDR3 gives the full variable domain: SQTIHQWPATLVQPVGSPLSLECTVEGTSNPNLYWYRQAAGRGLQLLFYSVGIGQISSEVPQNLSASRPQDRQFILSSKKLLLSDSGFYLCAWKRTSGYNEQFFGPGTRLTVL.

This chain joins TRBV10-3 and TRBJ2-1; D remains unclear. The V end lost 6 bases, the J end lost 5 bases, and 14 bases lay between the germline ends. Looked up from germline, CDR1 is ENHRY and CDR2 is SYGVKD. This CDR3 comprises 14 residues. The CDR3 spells CAIRDHRGDNEQFF. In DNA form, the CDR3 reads TGTGCCATCAGGGATCACAGAGGAGACAATGAGCAGTTCTTC.

CDR3 DNA: TGTGCCAGCAGTGTCGAGGAGCAGTACTTC. Its protein product is CASSVEEQYF. The chain is built from TRBV6-1 and TRBJ2-7; unclear D gene. CDR1 and CDR2 from the germline V gene are MNHNS and SASEGT. This CDR3 is built from 10 residues. V was cut by 4 bases and J by 7 bases, with 5 bases left in between.